The 14 T cell receptor beta chains reported below all come from one sample, sequenced in a study of healthy donors' naive CD4 and CD8 T cells. A linear amplification protocol produced the TCR libraries from roughly 550 ng of total RNA. Via MiXCR, TCRdb re-called the reads, giving one row per CDR3 protein. The table lists 150,000 to 200,000 distinct CDR3 sequences, about 76% of them singletons, with 2% to 2.5% in the top ten. The material sequenced was naive CD4+ and CD8+ T cells sorted from blood, pooled from several donors. These receptors came from a pool of human donors in good health; the sample pools cells from several healthy donors.

This clonotype showed up just once. In DNA, the CDR3 is TGCAGCGTTGGCCCAGGGACCGAGACCCAGTACTTC. As protein: CSVGPGTETQYF. The genes are TRBV29-1 and TRBJ2-5; perhaps D is TRBD1 or TRBD2 (5 bases each). V gave up 4 bases and J gave up 5 bases, with 11 bases separating them. Germline values: CDR1 SQVTM, CDR2 ANQGSEA. The CDR3 is 12 residues long.

The chain joins TRBV6-1 to TRBJ2-3, with 11 bases aligning to TRBD2. Germline CDR1 is MNHNS and CDR2 is SASEGT. V shed 6 bases and J 4 bases; nucleotides not matched to a gene: 6. The CDR3 length is 15 residues. The CDR3 DNA sequence: TGTGCCAGCAGGATGGGGACTAGCGGCCCAGATACGCAGTATTTT. It yields the protein CASRMGTSGPDTQYF.

The chain joins TRBV7-8 to TRBJ2-3, with D possibly being TRBD2 (7 bases). This CDR3 is 19 amino acids long. Germline assignment: CDR1 SGHVS and CDR2 FQNEAQ. V lost 1 base and J 1 base, leaving 21 bases between the germline ends. The chain's CDR3 is CASSLEIWARGPRTDTQYF. CDR3 nucleotide sequence: TGTGCCAGCAGCTTAGAGATTTGGGCGCGGGGGCCACGCACAGATACGCAGTATTTT.

Comment on this clonotype: An end of the junction differs from the germline gene, which may be a read error. The CDR3 sequence is CASTLLGDSYNEQFF. Here the CDR3 DNA reads TGTGCCAGCACTCTGTTGGGGGACTCCTACAATGAGCAGTTCTTC. V is TRBV5-1 and J is TRBJ2-1; D may correspond to TRBD1 or TRBD2 (5 bases each). This CDR3 is 15 amino acids long. The V gene's germline CDR1 is SGHRS and CDR2 YFSETQ.

The chain combines TRBV10-3 with TRBJ2-7; no definite D call. CDR3 length equals 13 residues. V was clipped by 0 bases and J by 6 bases, with 9 bases between them. Germline values: CDR1 ENHRY, CDR2 SYGVKD. CDR3 in amino acids: CAISESHSLEQYF. The CDR3 coding sequence is TGTGCCATCAGTGAGTCTCACAGCCTCGAGCAGTACTTC.

The chain links TRBV29-1 to TRBJ2-1; 7 nucleotides agree with TRBD2. J lost 10 bases, V lost 5 bases, and 14 bases had no gene match. The CDR3 runs 14 residues. Looked up from germline, CDR1 is SQVTM and CDR2 is ANQGSEA. The CDR3 is CSVRETSLRGEQFF. The CDR3 bases are TGCAGCGTTCGGGAGACTAGCCTCCGTGGGGAGCAGTTCTTC.

This clonotype showed up just a few times. The V and J genes are TRBV19 and TRBJ2-3, with no clear D. The germline gives CDR1 LNHDA, CDR2 SQIVND (reference sequence). V was pared by 9 bases and J by 8 bases, with 18 bases between. The CDR3 runs 13 residues. This CDR3 is CASAAADTGTQYF. DNA of the CDR3: TGTGCCAGCGCCGCCGCGGATACGGGTACGCAGTATTTT.

This clonotype has more than one count but fewer than ten. The chain carries TRBV29-1 and TRBJ2-7, with 9 bases aligning to TRBD1. There are 13 residues in the CDR3. Trimming cost V 2 bases and J 5 bases; bases outside gene matches: 4. Germline V gene lookup returns CDR1 SQVTM and CDR2 ANQGSEA. The CDR3 nucleotides are TGCAGCGTTGAATTGGGACAGGGTGACGAGCAGTACTTC. Translating gives CSVELGQGDEQYF.

The rearrangement links TRBV10-3 to TRBJ2-5, with 10 bases that match TRBD2. V lost 0 bases and J lost 5; bases outside the gene matches: 12. The CDR3 contains 18 residues. CDR1 ENHRY and CDR2 SYGVKD come from the germline V gene. The CDR3 region is CAISESTASGSRWETQYF. CDR3 DNA: TGTGCCATCAGTGAGTCTACGGCTAGCGGGAGTCGGTGGGAGACCCAGTACTTC.

The CDR3 here is CASSSSDRVHGYTF. CDR3 DNA sequence: TGTGCCAGCAGTTCCTCGGACAGGGTCCATGGCTACACCTTC. The rearrangement links TRBV27 to TRBJ1-2; 8 bases fit TRBD1. This CDR3 comprises 14 residues. The junction had 7 bases not matched to a gene; V was cut back by 4 bases and J by 6 bases. Germline assignment: CDR1 MNHEY and CDR2 SMNVEV (reference sequence).

V usage is TRBV29-1 and J usage is TRBJ2-1; tentative D call: TRBD2 (5 bases). Trimming took off 7 bases at V and 3 bases at J, with 7 bases between the two ends. The length of the CDR3 is 11 residues. Germline-derived CDR1 and CDR2 are SQVTM and ANQGSEA. CDR3 protein: CSAGYYNEQFF. The CDR3 bases are TGCAGCGCGGGGTACTACAATGAGCAGTTCTTC.

The CDR3 nucleotides are TGCAGCGTTGACCCTTTGGTGACGCCCAATCAGAACACTGAAGCTTTCTTT. Translation gives CSVDPLVTPNQNTEAFF. The gene calls are TRBV29-1 and TRBJ1-1, with D uncertain. The CDR3 contains 17 residues. CDR1 is SQVTM, CDR2 ANQGSEA, per germline. Trimming pared 3 bases from V and 1 base from J, leaving 21 bases between.

The chain joins TRBV6-6 to TRBJ1-1, with no clear D. CDR1 and CDR2 (germline): MNHNY, SVGAGI (reference sequence). CDR3 length: 12 amino acids. Trimming left V 7 bases short and J 5 bases short, with 11 bases between. The CDR3, as DNA: TGTGCCAGCATCAGGAGAGGGACTGAAGCTTTCTTT. It specifies CASIRRGTEAFF.

This rearrangement joins TRBV29-1 to TRBJ1-1; 8 bases are shared with TRBD1. This CDR3 spans 13 amino acids. The germline V gene has CDR1 SQVTM and CDR2 ANQGSEA. Trimming took 6 bases from V and 0 from J; bases not matched to a gene: 3. CDR3 nucleotides: TGCAGCGTGCGGACAGGGTTGAACACTGAAGCTTTCTTT. Its translation: CSVRTGLNTEAFF.